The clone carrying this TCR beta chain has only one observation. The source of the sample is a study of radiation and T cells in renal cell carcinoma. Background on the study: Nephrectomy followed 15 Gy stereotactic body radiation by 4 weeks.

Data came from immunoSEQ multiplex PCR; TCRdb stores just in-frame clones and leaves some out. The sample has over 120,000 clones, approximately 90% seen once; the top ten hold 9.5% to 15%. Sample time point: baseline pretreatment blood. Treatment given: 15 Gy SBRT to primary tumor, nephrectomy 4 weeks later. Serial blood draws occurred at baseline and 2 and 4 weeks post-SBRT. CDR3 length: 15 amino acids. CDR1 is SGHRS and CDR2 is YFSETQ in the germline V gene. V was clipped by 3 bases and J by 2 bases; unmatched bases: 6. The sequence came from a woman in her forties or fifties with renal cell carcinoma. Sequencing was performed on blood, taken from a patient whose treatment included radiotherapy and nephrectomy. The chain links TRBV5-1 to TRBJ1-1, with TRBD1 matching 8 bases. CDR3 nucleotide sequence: TGCGCCAGCAGCTGGAACAGGGGGAGAAACACTGAAGCTTTCTTT. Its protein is CASSWNRGRNTEAFF.